This T cell receptor (beta chain) was recovered during a study of T cell changes during pregnancy in multiple sclerosis. The V end lost 7 bases, the J end lost 7 bases, and 17 bases lay between the germline ends. Germline CDR1 is MNHNY and CDR2 is SVGAGI (reference sequence). This CDR3 region has 14 residues. This clone has more than one count but fewer than ten. The table came from immunoSEQ multiplex PCR; TCRdb's copy has only in-frame clones and leaves some out. The table shows about 59,000 clones, with 80% to 95% occurring only once. The chain combines TRBV6-6 with TRBJ1-5, with D uncertain. The material sequenced was peripheral blood, taken in the third trimester of pregnancy. The source of this sequence is a female donor in good health, enrolled as a control in a pregnancy study. The CDR3 protein is CASNPQRVGQPQHF. The CDR3 DNA sequence: TGTGCCAGCAATCCCCAGAGGGTAGGGCAGCCCCAGCATTTT.